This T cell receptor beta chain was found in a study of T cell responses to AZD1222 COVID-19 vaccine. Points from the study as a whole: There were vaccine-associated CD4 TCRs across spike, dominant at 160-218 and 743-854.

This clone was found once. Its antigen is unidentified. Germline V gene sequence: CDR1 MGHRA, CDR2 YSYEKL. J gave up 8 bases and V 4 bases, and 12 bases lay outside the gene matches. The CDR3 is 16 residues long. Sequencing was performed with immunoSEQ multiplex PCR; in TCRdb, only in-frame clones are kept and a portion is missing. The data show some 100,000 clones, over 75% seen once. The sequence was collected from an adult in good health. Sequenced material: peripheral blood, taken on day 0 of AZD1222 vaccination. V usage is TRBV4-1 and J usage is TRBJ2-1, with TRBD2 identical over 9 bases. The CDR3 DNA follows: TGCGCCAGCAGCCCCCTCGGTAGCGGGGGTAGGGATGAGCAGTTCTTC. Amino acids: CASSPLGSGGRDEQFF.